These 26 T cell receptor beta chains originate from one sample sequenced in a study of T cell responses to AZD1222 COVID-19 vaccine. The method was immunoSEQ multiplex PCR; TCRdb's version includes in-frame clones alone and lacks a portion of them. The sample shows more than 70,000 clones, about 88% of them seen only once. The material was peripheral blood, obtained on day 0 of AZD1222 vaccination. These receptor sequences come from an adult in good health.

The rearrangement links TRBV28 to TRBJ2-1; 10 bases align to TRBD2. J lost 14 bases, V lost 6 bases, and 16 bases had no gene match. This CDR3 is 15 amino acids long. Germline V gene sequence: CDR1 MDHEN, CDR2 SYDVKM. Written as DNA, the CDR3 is TGTGCCAGCAGCCTCGGGACTAGCGAAGGGGGTGGTAAGTTCTTC. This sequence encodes CASSLGTSEGGGKFF.

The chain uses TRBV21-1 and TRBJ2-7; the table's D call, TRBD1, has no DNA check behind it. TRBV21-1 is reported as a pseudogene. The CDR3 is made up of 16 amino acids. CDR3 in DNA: TGTGCCAGCAGCAAAGAGGGGCTGCAGAGCTCCTACGAGCAGTACTTC. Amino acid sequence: CASSKEGLQSSYEQYF.

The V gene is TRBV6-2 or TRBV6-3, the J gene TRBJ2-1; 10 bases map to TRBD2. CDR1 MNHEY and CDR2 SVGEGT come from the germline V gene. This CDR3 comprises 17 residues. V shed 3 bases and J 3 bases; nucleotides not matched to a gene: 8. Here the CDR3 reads CASSYSPSGGIYNEQFF. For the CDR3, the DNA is TGTGCCAGCAGTTATTCCCCTAGCGGGGGCATCTACAATGAGCAGTTCTTC.

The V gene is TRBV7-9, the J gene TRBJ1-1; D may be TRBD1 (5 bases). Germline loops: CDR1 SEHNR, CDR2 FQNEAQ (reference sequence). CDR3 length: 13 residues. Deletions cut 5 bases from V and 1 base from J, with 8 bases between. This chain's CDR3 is CASSTGQNTEAFF. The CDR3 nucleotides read TGTGCCAGCAGCACCGGACAGAACACTGAAGCTTTCTTT.

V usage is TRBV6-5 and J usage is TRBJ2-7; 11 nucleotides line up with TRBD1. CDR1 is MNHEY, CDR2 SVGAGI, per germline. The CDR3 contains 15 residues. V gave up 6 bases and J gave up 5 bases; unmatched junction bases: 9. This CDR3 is CASRPLGQGDHEQYF. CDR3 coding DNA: TGTGCCAGCAGGCCCCTGGGACAGGGGGACCACGAGCAGTACTTC.

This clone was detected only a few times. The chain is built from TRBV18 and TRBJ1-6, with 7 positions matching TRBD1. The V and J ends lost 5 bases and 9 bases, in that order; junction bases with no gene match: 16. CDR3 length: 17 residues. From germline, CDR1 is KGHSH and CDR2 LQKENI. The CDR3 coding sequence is TGTGCCAGCTCAACCCGCCAGGGGGGCGCAGGGGGTTCACCCCTCCACTTT. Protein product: CASSTRQGGAGGSPLHF.

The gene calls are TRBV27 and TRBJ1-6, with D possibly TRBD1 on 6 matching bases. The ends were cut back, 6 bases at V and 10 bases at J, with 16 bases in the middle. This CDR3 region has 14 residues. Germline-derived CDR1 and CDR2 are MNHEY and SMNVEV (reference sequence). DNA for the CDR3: TGTGCCAGCAGACTTACAGGGTCTACCTCACCCCTCCACTTT. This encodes CASRLTGSTSPLHF.

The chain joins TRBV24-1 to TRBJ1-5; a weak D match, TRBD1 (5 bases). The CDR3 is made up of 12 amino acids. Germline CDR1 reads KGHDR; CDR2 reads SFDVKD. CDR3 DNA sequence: TGTGCTGTGTCCCAGGGAAATCAGCCCCAGCATTTT. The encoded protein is CAVSQGNQPQHF.

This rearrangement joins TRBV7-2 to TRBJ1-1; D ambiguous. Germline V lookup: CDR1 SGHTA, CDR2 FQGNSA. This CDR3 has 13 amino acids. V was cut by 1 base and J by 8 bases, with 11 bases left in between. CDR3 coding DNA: TGTGCCAGCAGCTTAGGACGGACTAACGAAGCTTTCTTT. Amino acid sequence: CASSLGRTNEAFF.

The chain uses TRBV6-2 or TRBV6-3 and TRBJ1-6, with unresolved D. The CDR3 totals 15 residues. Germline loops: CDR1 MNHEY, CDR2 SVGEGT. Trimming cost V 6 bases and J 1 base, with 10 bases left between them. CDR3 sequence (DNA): TGTGCCAGCAGCCGTCCGGGGTCCTATAATTCACCCCTCCACTTT. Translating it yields CASSRPGSYNSPLHF.

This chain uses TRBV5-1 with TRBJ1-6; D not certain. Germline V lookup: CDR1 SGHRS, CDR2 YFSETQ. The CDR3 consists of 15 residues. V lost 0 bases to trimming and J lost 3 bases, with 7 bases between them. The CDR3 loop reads CASSLDAVYNSPLHF. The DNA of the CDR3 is TGCGCCAGCAGCTTGGATGCTGTCTATAATTCACCCCTCCACTTT.

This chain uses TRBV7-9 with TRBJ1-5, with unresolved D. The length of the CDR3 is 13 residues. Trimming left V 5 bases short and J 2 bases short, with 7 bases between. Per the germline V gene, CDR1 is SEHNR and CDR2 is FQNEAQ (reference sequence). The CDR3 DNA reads TGTGCCAGCAGCCCGGTAGGCAATCAGCCCCAGCATTTT. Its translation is CASSPVGNQPQHF.

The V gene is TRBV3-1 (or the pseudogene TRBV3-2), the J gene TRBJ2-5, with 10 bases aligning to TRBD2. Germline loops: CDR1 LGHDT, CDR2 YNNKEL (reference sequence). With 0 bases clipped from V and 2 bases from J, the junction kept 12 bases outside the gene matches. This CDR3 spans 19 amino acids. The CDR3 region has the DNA TGTGCCAGCAGCCAAGATGGGGCTAGCGGGGGACCTACTCAAGAGACCCAGTACTTC. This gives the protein CASSQDGASGGPTQETQYF.

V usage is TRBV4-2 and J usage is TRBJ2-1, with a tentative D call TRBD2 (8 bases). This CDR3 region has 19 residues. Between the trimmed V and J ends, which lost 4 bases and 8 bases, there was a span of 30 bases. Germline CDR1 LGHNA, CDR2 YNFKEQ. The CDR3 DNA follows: TGTGCCAGCAGCCCGAGGGACAGTGAACGGGGGGGCCTAATGTATGAGCAGTTCTTC. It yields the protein CASSPRDSERGGLMYEQFF.

CDR3 DNA sequence: TGTGCCAGCAGTCCCATCGCATGGACGGGAAAACTGTTTTTT. Protein: CASSPIAWTGKLFF. V and J are TRBV6-4 and TRBJ1-4; D remains ambiguous. The CDR3 loop spans 14 amino acids. Germline V gene lookup returns CDR1 MRHNA and CDR2 SNTAGT. Trimming shortened V by 5 bases and J by 10 bases, and 17 bases separated the two germline ends.

The CDR3 here is CATSSPGQTYEQYF. The CDR3 DNA sequence: TGTGCCACCTCCTCCCCGGGACAGACCTACGAGCAGTACTTC. The chain combines TRBV19 with TRBJ2-7, with 7 bases fitting TRBD1. CDR3 length equals 14 residues. The germline V gene encodes CDR1 LNHDA and CDR2 SQIVND (reference sequence). The V segment lost 10 bases and the J segment 2 bases; nucleotides outside the gene matches: 11.

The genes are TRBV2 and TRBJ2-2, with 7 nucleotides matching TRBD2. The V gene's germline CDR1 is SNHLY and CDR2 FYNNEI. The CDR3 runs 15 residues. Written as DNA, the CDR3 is TGTGCTACCCCTTCTAGGGAGGGGAACACCGGGGAGCTGTTTTTT. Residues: CATPSREGNTGELFF.

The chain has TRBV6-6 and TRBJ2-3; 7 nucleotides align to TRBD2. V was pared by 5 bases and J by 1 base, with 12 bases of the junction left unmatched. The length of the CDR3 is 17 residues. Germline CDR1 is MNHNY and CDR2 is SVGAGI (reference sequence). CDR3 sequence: CASSPEGAGVGTDTQYF. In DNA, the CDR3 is TGTGCCAGCAGTCCTGAGGGCGCGGGGGTAGGCACAGATACGCAGTATTTT.

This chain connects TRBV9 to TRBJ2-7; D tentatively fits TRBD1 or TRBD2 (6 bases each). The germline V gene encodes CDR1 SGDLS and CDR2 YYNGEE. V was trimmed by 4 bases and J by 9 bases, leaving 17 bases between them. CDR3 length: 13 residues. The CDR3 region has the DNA TGTGCCAGCAGCCCCGAGGGGGGAATCGGGCAGTACTTC. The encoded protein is CASSPEGGIGQYF.

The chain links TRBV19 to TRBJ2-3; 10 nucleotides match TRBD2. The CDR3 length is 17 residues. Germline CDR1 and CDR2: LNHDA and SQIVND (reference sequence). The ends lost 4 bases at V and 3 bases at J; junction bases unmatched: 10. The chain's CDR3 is CASSTYPGLAKTDTQYF. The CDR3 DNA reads TGTGCCAGTAGTACTTATCCGGGACTAGCGAAGACAGATACGCAGTATTTT. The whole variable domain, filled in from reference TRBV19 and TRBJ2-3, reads DGGITQSPKYLFRKEGQNVTLSCEQNLNHDAMYWYRQDPGQGLRLIYYSQIVNDFQKGDIAEGYSVSREKKESFPLTVTSAQKNPTAFYLCASSTYPGLAKTDTQYFGPGTRLTVL.

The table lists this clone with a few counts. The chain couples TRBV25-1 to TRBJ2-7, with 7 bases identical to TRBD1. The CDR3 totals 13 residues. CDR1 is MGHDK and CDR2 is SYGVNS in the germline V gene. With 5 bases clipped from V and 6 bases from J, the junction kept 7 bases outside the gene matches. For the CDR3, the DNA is TGTGCCAGCAGTATCTCAGGGGGTGCCGAGCAGTACTTC. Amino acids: CASSISGGAEQYF.

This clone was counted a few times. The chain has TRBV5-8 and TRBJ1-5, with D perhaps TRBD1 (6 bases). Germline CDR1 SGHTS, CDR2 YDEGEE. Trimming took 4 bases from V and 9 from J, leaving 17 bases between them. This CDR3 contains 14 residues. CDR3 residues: CASSLPGGPAPQHF. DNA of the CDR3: TGTGCCAGCAGCCTCCCCGGGGGCCCCGCGCCCCAGCATTTT.

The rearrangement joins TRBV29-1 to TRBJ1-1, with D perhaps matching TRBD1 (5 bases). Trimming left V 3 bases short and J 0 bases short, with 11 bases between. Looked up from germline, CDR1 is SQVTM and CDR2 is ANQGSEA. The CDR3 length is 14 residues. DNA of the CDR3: TGCAGCGTTGATCCACAGGTCTTGAACACTGAAGCTTTCTTT. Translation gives CSVDPQVLNTEAFF.

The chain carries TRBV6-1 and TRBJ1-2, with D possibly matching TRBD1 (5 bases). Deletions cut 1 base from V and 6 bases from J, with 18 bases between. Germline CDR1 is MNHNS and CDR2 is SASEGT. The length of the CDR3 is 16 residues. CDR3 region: CASSEGGSRTMDGYTF. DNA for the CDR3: TGTGCCAGCAGTGAAGGGGGGTCTAGAACTATGGATGGCTACACCTTC.

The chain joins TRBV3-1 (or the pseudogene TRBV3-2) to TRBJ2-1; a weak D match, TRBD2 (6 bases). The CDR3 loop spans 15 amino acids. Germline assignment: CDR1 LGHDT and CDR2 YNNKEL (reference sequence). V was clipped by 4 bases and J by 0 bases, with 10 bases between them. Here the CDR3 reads CASSLMGGSYNEQFF. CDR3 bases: TGTGCCAGCAGCCTAATGGGGGGCTCCTACAATGAGCAGTTCTTC.

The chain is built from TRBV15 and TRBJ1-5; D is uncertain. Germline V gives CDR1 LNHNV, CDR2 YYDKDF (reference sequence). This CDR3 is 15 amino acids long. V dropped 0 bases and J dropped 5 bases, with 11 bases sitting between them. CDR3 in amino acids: CATSRDLQRHQPQHF. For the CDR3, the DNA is TGTGCCACCAGCAGAGATTTACAGAGGCATCAGCCCCAGCATTTT. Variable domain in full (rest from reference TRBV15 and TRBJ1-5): DAMVIQNPRYQVTQFGKPVTLSCSQTLNHNVMYWYQQKSSQAPKLLFHYYDKDFNNEADTPDNFQSRRPNTSFCFLDIRSPGLGDTAMYLCATSRDLQRHQPQHFGDGTRLSIL.